The rows below give T cell receptor beta chains drawn from one sample of a study of blood T cells in healthy people across ages. TCRdb called the 5' RACE reads again in MiXCR, with one record for every CDR3 protein. The data contain approximately 800,000 distinct CDR3 sequences, 35% to 60% of them singletons. Sequencing was performed on blood. The origin of the receptors is a man older than 75 in good health. Each CDR3 is given with its conserved first and last residue. Fields, in order: clone size, CDR3 length, J gene, V gene, D gene, CDR3 protein, CDR3 DNA. D genes are given only for firm matches. Where a row states a size, it is once, few, many or the class of an expanded clone; other rows omit it.

size: few; length: 14; J: TRBJ2-1; V: TRBV15; D: NA; CDR3: CATSRDITYNEQFF; DNA: TGTGCCACCAGCAGAGATATCACCTACAATGAGCAGTTCTTC
size: NA; length: 12; J: TRBJ2-6; V: TRBV7-2; D: NA; CDR3: CASNTGANVLTF; DNA: TGTGCCAGCAATACCGGGGCCAACGTCCTGACTTTC
size: NA; length: 15; J: TRBJ1-2; V: TRBV5-1; D: TRBD1; CDR3: CASGPRTTGGAGYTF; DNA: TGCGCCAGCGGACCACGAACAACAGGGGGCGCTGGCTACACCTTC
size: NA; length: 15; J: TRBJ1-4; V: TRBV7-9; D: NA; CDR3: CASSSNSAANEKLFF; DNA: TGTGCCAGCAGCTCGAACAGTGCTGCTAATGAAAAACTGTTTTTT
size: NA; length: 14; J: TRBJ2-3; V: TRBV9; D: NA; CDR3: CASSVVSATDTQYF; DNA: TGTGCCAGCAGCGTAGTGTCGGCGACAGATACGCAGTATTTT
size: NA; length: 17; J: TRBJ2-6; V: TRBV4-2; D: NA; CDR3: CASNRTGSPSGANVLTF; DNA: TGTGCCAGCAACCGCACAGGGTCCCCCTCTGGGGCCAACGTCCTGACTTTC
size: few; length: 15; J: TRBJ2-7; V: TRBV5-1; D: NA; CDR3: CASENLIARIYEQYF; DNA: TGCGCCAGCGAGAACCTCATAGCGAGAATCTACGAGCAGTACTTC
size: NA; length: 15; J: TRBJ2-1; V: TRBV28; D: TRBD1; CDR3: CASNTDRVIYNEQFF; DNA: TGTGCCAGCAATACGGACAGGGTGATTTACAATGAGCAGTTCTTC
size: NA; length: 13; J: TRBJ2-5; V: TRBV7-2; D: NA; CDR3: CASAPPRRETQYF; DNA: TGTGCCAGCGCCCCTCCACGCCGTGAGACCCAGTACTTC
size: few; length: 14; J: TRBJ2-1; V: TRBV29-1; D: TRBD2; CDR3: CSVESGRAGDEQFF; DNA: TGCAGCGTTGAATCCGGGAGGGCCGGCGATGAGCAGTTCTTC
size: NA; length: 16; J: TRBJ1-1; V: TRBV7-9; D: TRBD1; CDR3: CASSPPWTGSNTEAFF; DNA: TGTGCCAGCAGCCCACCCTGGACAGGGTCGAACACTGAAGCTTTCTTT
size: NA; length: 13; J: TRBJ2-1; V: TRBV5-1; D: NA; CDR3: CASSFQGSHEQFF; DNA: TGCGCCAGCAGCTTTCAGGGTTCCCATGAGCAGTTCTTC
size: NA; length: 14; J: TRBJ1-2; V: TRBV15; D: NA; CDR3: CATGGEGSRGGYTF; DNA: TGTGCCACCGGTGGTGAGGGCTCCCGAGGTGGCTACACCTTC
size: many; length: 16; J: TRBJ2-7; V: TRBV5-1; D: TRBD1; CDR3: CASRLTGGAGFNEQYF; DNA: TGCGCCAGCAGACTGACAGGGGGCGCCGGGTTCAACGAGCAGTACTTC
size: few; length: 16; J: TRBJ2-7; V: TRBV5-1; D: TRBD1; CDR3: CASSQSQGLSTYEQYF; DNA: TGCGCCAGCAGCCAATCACAGGGGTTATCAACCTACGAGCAGTACTTC
size: NA; length: 14; J: TRBJ2-7; V: TRBV27; D: NA; CDR3: CASTKTGRGGEQYF; DNA: TGTGCCAGCACAAAGACAGGGAGGGGTGGCGAGCAGTACTTC
size: few; length: 14; J: TRBJ2-3; V: TRBV12-3/TRBV12-4; D: NA; CDR3: CASSLAVRTDTQYF; DNA: TGTGCCAGCAGTTTGGCGGTGAGAACAGATACGCAGTATTTT
size: many; length: 17; J: TRBJ2-1; V: TRBV7-2; D: TRBD2; CDR3: CASSLAGAGGPLGEQFF; DNA: TGTGCCAGCAGCTTAGCGGGCGCGGGAGGGCCTTTGGGTGAGCAGTTCTTC
size: NA; length: 16; J: TRBJ2-5; V: TRBV24-1; D: NA; CDR3: CATSDGSRGELETQYF; DNA: TGTGCCACCAGTGATGGGTCTCGGGGCGAGTTAGAGACCCAGTACTTC
size: NA; length: 14; J: TRBJ2-1; V: TRBV20-1; D: NA; CDR3: CSAPPDLAYNEQFF; DNA: TGCAGTGCCCCCCCGGACCTAGCCTACAATGAGCAGTTCTTC
size: once; length: 13; J: TRBJ2-2; V: TRBV12-3/TRBV12-4; D: NA; CDR3: CASRLQTPGELFF; DNA: TGTGCCAGCAGGCTACAGACCCCGGGGGAGCTGTTTTTT
size: NA; length: 15; J: TRBJ2-3; V: TRBV20-1; D: NA; CDR3: CSARSFTTSTDTQYF; DNA: TGCAGTGCTAGAAGTTTCACTACTAGCACAGATACGCAGTATTTT
size: many; length: 15; J: TRBJ2-3; V: TRBV9; D: NA; CDR3: CASSVSSGGVDTQYF; DNA: TGTGCCAGCAGCGTAAGTAGCGGAGGCGTAGATACGCAGTATTTT
size: NA; length: 15; J: TRBJ2-5; V: TRBV29-1; D: TRBD1; CDR3: CSVELGTGGRETQYF; DNA: TGCAGCGTTGAACTCGGGACAGGGGGCCGTGAGACCCAGTACTTC
size: NA; length: 13; J: TRBJ2-7; V: TRBV20-1; D: NA; CDR3: CSAASGQGYEQYF; DNA: TGCAGTGCCGCTAGCGGACAGGGCTACGAGCAGTACTTC
size: many; length: 15; J: TRBJ1-2; V: TRBV5-1; D: TRBD1; CDR3: CASSLRQGGNYGYTF; DNA: TGCGCCAGCAGCTTGCGGCAGGGGGGAAACTATGGCTACACCTTC
size: NA; length: 14; J: TRBJ2-4; V: TRBV28; D: NA; CDR3: CASRGAGSVWVQYF; DNA: TGTGCCAGCAGAGGTGCAGGGTCAGTTTGGGTTCAGTACTTC
size: few; length: 12; J: TRBJ2-7; V: TRBV30; D: NA; CDR3: CAWTSDFYEQYF; DNA: TGTGCCTGGACCTCGGACTTCTACGAGCAGTACTTC
size: NA; length: 15; J: TRBJ1-1; V: TRBV12-3/TRBV12-4; D: TRBD1; CDR3: CASSLRDRVNTEAFF; DNA: TGTGCCAGCAGTTTGAGGGACAGGGTAAACACTGAAGCTTTCTTT